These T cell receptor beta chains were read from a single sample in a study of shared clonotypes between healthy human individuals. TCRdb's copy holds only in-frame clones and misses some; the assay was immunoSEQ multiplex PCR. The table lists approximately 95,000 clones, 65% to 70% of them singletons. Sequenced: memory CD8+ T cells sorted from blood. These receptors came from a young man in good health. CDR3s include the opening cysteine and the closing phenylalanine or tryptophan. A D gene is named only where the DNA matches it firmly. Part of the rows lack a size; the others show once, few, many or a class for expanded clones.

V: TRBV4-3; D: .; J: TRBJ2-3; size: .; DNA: TGCGCCAGCAGCCACAGGCATACTAGCACAGATACGCAGTATTTT; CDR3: CASSHRHTSTDTQYF
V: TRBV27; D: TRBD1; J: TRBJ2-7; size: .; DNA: TGTGCCAGCAGCCGGACAGGGGCTCCTCGGGAGCAGTACTTC; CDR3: CASSRTGAPREQYF
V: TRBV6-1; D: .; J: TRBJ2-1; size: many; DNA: TGTGCCAGCAAAGAGCGGGATGAGCAGTTCTTC; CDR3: CASKERDEQFF
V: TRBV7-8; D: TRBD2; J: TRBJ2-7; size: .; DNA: TGTGCCAGCAGCGCCTGGACTAGCGGGAGGGGATACGAGCAGTACTTC; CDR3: CASSAWTSGRGYEQYF
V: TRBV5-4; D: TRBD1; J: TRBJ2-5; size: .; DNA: TGTGCCAGCAGGTCCGGGACAGGGGTCGAAGAGACCCAGTACTTC; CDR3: CASRSGTGVEETQYF
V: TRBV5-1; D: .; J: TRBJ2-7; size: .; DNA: TGCGCCAGCAGCTTGGAGGGGCTTATGTGCTTC; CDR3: CASSLEGLMCF
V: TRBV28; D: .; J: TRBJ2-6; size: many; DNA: TGTGCCAGCACCGGGATGTGGGGGGCCAACGTCCTGACTTTC; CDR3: CASTGMWGANVLTF
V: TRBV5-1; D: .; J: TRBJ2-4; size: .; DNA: TGCGCCAGCAACCGGGACAACGAAAACATTCAGTACTTC; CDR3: CASNRDNENIQYF
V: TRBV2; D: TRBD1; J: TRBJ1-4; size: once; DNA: TGTGCCAGCAGCCTAGATGTGTCGCGGGACAGGGTGATGGATAAGGTGTTTTTT; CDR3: CASSLDVSRDRVMDKVFF
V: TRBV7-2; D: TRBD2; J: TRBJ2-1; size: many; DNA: TGTGCCAGCAGCCAGGGACTAGCCGGGGTTGAGCAGTTCTTC; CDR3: CASSQGLAGVEQFF
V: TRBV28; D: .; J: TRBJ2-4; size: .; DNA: TGTGCCAGCAGTTTGGTCCGGGTTAGAGCCAAAAACATTCAGTACTTC; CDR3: CASSLVRVRAKNIQYF
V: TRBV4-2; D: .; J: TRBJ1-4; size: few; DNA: TGTGCCAGCAGCCCTCAGGGATACGAAAAACTGTTTTTT; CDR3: CASSPQGYEKLFF
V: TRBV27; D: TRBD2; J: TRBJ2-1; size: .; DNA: TGTGCCAGCAGTTTATTCCCTAAGACTAGCCACGAGCAGTTCTTC; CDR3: CASSLFPKTSHEQFF
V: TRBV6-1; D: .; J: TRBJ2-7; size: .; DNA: TGTGCCAGCAGCTTAAGCTGGACAGTCTCCTACGAGCAGTACTTC; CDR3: CASSLSWTVSYEQYF
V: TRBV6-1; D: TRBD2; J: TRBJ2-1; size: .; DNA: TGTGCCAGCAGTGAAAAAGCGGGGGCCTACAATGAGCAGTTCTTC; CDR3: CASSEKAGAYNEQFF
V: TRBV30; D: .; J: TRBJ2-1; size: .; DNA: TGTGCCTGGAGCGTGGATCTTAGCTACAATGAGCAGTTCTTC; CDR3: CAWSVDLSYNEQFF
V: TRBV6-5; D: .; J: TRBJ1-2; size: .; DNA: TGTGCCAGCAGCAACGAGGGGGTAGTCACCTATGGCTACACCTTC; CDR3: CASSNEGVVTYGYTF
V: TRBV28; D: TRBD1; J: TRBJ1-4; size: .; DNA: TGTGCCAGCAGTTTACCAGGGGGCGCTGCTACTAATGAAAAACTGTTTTTT; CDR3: CASSLPGGAATNEKLFF
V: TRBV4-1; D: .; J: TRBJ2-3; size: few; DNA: TGCGCCAGCAGCCAAGGTCTGTCTGATACGCAGTATTTT; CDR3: CASSQGLSDTQYF
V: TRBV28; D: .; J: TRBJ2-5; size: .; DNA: TGTGCCAGCAGACCAGGGGGGGTACAAGAGACCCAGTACTTC; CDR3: CASRPGGVQETQYF
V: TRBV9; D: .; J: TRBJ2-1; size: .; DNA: TGTGCCAGCAGCCAAGGAGGGAGTGGGTTCAATGAGCAGTTCTTC; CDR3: CASSQGGSGFNEQFF
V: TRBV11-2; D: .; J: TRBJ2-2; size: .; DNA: TGTGCCAGCAGCTTAGAGAGAGGCGGGGAGCTGTTTTTT; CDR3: CASSLERGGELFF
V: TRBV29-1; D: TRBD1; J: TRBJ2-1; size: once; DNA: TGCAGCGCAAGGAGAACAGGGGGCGGACACAATGAGCAGTTCTTC; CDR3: CSARRTGGGHNEQFF
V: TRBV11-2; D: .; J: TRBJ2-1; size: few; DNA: TGTGCCAGCAGCTTAGCCGGGAATGAGCAGTTCTTC; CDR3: CASSLAGNEQFF
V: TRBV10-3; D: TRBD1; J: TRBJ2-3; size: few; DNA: TGTGCCACGCTCCGGGACAGCCTCACAGATACGCAGTATTTT; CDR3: CATLRDSLTDTQYF
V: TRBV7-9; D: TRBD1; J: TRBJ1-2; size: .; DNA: TGTGCCATCCAGGGGGAATCAAGTCGCTACACCTTC; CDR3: CAIQGESSRYTF
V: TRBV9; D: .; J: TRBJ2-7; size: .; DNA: TGTGCCAGCAGCGTAGATGGCTACGAGCAGTACTTC; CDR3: CASSVDGYEQYF
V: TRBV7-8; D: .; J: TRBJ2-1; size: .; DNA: TGTGCCAGCAGCTTAAGGGGCCAGGGAGCGCGGAATGAGCAGTTCTTC; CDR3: CASSLRGQGARNEQFF